This TCR beta chain appears in the sequencing data of a study of tumor-infiltrating lymphocytes in primary liver carcinoma. Across the study: Ages ranged from 30 to 69, with HCC or mixed HCC-cholangiocarcinoma.

From about 490 ng of total RNA, TCR beta-specific cDNA was reverse-transcribed using a constant-region primer. Construction of TCR beta libraries relied on three successive nested multiplex PCR rounds employing slightly modified ARM-PCR. Each of the first two PCR rounds ran approximately 9 cycles with TRBV1-TRBV30 forward and C-beta reverse primers. A single record per CDR3 protein comes from TCRdb applying MiXCR to the multiplex PCR reads. The repertoire includes some 25,000 distinct CDR3 sequences, around 84% of them detected once, and 40% to 50% sits in the top ten. Germline V gene sequence: CDR1 MGHRA, CDR2 YSYEKL. The CDR3 length is 13 residues. General study results and limits: Tumor top-250-clone fractions significantly exceeded those of blood (p = 0.039).

Between 20 and 30 mg of unsorted bulk tissue served as the source from which RNA and DNA were co-extracted. Surgical resection was used to treat these primary liver carcinoma patients. Sampling of every tumor involved five separate regions. These included the tumor centre. As regards this clonotype: Antigen specificity is unknown. Germline and junction disagree at one end, which may indicate a read error.

Sequencing used liver tumor tissue from sampling region 3. Indicated subset: tumor region T3, left-lateral pole. This rearrangement joins TRBV4-1 to TRBJ2-7; D ambiguous. The TCR was taken from a man aged 35-49 years with primary liver carcinoma and hepatitis B virus infection. Written as DNA, the CDR3 is TGCGCTAGCACCCAAGTCCCGCCCTACGAGCAGTACTTC. The encoded protein is CASTQVPPYEQYF.